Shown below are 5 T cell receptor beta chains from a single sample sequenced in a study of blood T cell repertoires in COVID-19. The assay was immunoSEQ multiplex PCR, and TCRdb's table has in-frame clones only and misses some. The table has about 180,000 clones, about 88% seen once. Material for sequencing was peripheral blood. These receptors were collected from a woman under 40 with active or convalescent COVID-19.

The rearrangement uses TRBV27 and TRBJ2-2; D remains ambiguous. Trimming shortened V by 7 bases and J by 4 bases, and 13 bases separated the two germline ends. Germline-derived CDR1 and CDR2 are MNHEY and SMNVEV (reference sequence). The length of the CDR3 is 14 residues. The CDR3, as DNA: TGTGCCAGCACCCCTGGGCAAACCACCGGGGAGCTGTTTTTT. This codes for CASTPGQTTGELFF.

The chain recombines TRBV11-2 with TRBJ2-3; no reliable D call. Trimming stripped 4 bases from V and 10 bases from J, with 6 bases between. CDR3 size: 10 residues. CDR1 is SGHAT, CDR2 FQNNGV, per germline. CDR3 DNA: TGTGCCAGCAGCTCGGGTGCGCAGTATTTT. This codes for CASSSGAQYF.

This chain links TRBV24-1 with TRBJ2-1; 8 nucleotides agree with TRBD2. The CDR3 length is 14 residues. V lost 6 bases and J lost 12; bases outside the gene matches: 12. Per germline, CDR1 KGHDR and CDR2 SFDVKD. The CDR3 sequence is CATSQREGLRGQFF. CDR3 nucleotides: TGTGCCACCAGTCAACGGGAGGGCCTCAGGGGGCAGTTCTTC.

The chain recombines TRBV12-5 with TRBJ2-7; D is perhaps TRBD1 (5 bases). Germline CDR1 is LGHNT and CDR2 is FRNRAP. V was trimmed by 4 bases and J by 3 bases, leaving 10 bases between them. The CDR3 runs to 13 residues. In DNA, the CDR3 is TGTGCTAGTGGTTCTTGGACAATCTACGAGCAGTACTTC. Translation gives CASGSWTIYEQYF.

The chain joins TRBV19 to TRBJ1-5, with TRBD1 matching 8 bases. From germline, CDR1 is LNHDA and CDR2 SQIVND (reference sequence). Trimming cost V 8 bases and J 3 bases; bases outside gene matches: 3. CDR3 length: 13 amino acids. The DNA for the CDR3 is TGTGCCAGTGGGGACAGGACCAATCAGCCCCAGCATTTT. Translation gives CASGDRTNQPQHF.